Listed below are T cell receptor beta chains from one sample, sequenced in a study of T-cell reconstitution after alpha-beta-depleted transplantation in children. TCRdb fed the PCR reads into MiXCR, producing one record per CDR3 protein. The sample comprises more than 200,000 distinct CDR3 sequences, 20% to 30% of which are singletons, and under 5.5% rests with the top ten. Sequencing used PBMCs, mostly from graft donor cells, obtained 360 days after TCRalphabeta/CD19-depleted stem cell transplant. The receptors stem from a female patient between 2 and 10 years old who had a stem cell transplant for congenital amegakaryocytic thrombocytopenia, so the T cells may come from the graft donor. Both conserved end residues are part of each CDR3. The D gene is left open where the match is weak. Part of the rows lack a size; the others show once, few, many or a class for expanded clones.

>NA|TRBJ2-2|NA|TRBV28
CASSLRVDSNTGELFF
TGTGCCAGCAGTTTACGAGTGGATTCGAACACCGGGGAGCTGTTTTTT
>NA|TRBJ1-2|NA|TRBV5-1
CASSLVSRLYGYTF
TGCGCCAGCAGCTTGGTTTCCAGGCTATATGGCTACACCTTC
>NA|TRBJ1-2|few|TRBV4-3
CASSQEGAVYGYTF
TGCGCCAGCAGCCAAGAAGGGGCTGTCTATGGCTACACCTTC
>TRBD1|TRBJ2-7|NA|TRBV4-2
CASSQVSSGTVPYEQYF
TGTGCCAGCAGCCAAGTTAGCTCCGGGACAGTGCCCTACGAGCAGTACTTC
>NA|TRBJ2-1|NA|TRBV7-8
CASSPPGGDEQFF
TGTGCCAGCAGCCCCCCCGGGGGCGATGAGCAGTTCTTC
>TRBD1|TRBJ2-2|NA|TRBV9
CASSVGGTGETGELFF
TGTGCCAGCAGCGTTGGCGGGACAGGGGAAACCGGGGAGCTGTTTTTT
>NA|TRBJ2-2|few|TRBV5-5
CASSSTVRGTGELFF
TGTGCCAGCAGCTCCACCGTTCGGGGCACCGGGGAGCTGTTTTTT
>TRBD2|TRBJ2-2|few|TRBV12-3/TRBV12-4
CASTLRRGGPGELFF
TGTGCCAGCACCCTTCGGCGGGGGGGCCCCGGGGAGCTGTTTTTT
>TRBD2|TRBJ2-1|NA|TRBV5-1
CASSLALGTSKRNEQFF
TGCGCCAGCAGCCTGGCTCTGGGGACTAGTAAGCGCAATGAGCAGTTCTTC
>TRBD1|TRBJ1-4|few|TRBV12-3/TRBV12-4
CASKRTGKEKLFF
TGTGCCAGCAAGAGGACAGGGAAAGAAAAACTGTTTTTT
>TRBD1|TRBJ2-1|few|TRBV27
CASSGSPGQGKFF
TGTGCCAGCAGTGGTTCCCCGGGACAGGGAAAGTTCTTC
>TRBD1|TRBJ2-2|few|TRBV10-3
CATADRQGNTGELFF
TGTGCCACCGCCGATAGACAGGGAAACACCGGGGAGCTGTTTTTT
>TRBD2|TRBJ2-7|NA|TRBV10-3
CAISETWGTKEQYF
TGTGCCATCAGTGAGACATGGGGGACTAAAGAGCAGTACTTC
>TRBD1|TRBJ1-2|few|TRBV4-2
CASSEIAGGGYTF
TGTGCCAGCAGCGAAATCGCAGGGGGCGGCTACACCTTC
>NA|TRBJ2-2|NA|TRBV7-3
CASSLTWLPNTGELFF
TGTGCCAGCAGCTTAACGTGGCTACCGAACACCGGGGAGCTGTTTTTT
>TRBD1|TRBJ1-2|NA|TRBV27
CATSGTGGSLGDGYTF
TGTGCCACTTCCGGGACAGGGGGCAGTTTAGGAGATGGCTACACCTTC
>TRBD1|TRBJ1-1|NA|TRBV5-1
CASSLEGTGGTEAFF
TGCGCCAGCAGCTTGGAAGGGACAGGGGGCACTGAAGCTTTCTTT
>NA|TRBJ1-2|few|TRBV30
CAHIPRGPRTGYTF
TGTGCCCACATCCCCCGGGGGCCTCGGACTGGCTACACCTTC
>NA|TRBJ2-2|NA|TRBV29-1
CSVAGTSNTGELFF
TGCAGCGTTGCCGGGACGTCGAACACCGGGGAGCTGTTTTTT
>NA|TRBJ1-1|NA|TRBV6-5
CASSHWAPGTEAFF
TGTGCCAGCAGTCACTGGGCACCGGGGACTGAAGCTTTCTTT
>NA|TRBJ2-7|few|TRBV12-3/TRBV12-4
CASRSQGNYEQYF
TGTGCCAGCAGGTCTCAAGGGAACTACGAGCAGTACTTC
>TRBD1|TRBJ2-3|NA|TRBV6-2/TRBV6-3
CASVTGGADTQYF
TGTGCCAGCGTAACAGGGGGCGCAGATACGCAGTATTTT
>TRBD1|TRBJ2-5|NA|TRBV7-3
CASSGTAKETQYF
TGTGCCAGCAGCGGGACAGCTAAAGAGACCCAGTACTTC
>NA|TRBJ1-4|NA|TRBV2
CASRVLEEKLFF
TGTGCCAGCAGGGTTTTAGAAGAAAAACTGTTTTTT
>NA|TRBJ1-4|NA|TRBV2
CASITRERKLFF
TGTGCCAGCATTACCAGGGAGCGGAAACTGTTTTTT
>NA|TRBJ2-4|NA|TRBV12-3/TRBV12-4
CASSGGIAKNIQYF
TGTGCCAGCAGTGGGGGGATAGCCAAAAACATTCAGTACTTC
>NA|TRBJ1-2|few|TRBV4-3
CASSQDPRREGYTF
TGCGCCAGCAGCCAAGATCCCAGGCGGGAAGGCTACACCTTC
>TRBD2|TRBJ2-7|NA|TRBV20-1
CSAPRVIAGPYEQYF
TGCAGTGCACCCAGGGTAATAGCGGGACCCTACGAGCAGTACTTC
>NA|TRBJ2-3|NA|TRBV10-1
CASRSAGPGDTQYF
TGCGCCAGCAGATCAGCGGGCCCTGGGGATACGCAGTATTTT
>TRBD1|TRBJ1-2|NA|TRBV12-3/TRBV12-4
CASSTRGQGRDGYTF
TGTGCCAGCAGTACCAGAGGACAGGGTCGAGATGGCTACACCTTC
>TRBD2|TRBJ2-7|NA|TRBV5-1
CASSLVWEGPDHEQYF
TGCGCCAGCAGCTTGGTTTGGGAGGGTCCAGACCACGAGCAGTACTTC
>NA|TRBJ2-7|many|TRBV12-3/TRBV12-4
CASSEGPYEQYF
TGTGCCAGCAGCGAGGGGCCCTACGAGCAGTACTTC
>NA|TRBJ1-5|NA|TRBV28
CASRRVNNKPQHF
TGTGCCAGCCGTCGGGTCAACAATAAGCCCCAGCATTTT
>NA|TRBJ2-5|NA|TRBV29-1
CSVDQGPETQYF
TGCAGCGTGGACCAGGGCCCGGAGACCCAGTACTTC
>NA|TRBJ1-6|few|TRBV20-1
CSARVPSNSPLHF
TGCAGTGCTAGAGTGCCTTCCAATTCACCCCTCCACTTT
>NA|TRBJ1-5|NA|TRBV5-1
CASSLKIGIGQPQHF
TGCGCCAGCAGCTTGAAAATAGGGATCGGTCAGCCCCAGCATTTT
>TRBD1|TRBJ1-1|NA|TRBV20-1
CSARDWRGHTEAFF
TGCAGTGCTAGAGATTGGAGGGGGCACACTGAAGCTTTCTTT
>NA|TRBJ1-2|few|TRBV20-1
CSARESGWGYTF
TGCAGTGCTAGAGAGTCAGGATGGGGCTACACCTTC
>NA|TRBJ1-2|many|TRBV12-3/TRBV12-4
CASSLQDVNYGYTF
TGTGCCAGCAGTTTACAGGACGTAAACTATGGCTACACCTTC
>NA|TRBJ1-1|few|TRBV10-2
CASSEHLNTEAFF
TGCGCCAGCAGTGAACACTTAAACACTGAAGCTTTCTTT
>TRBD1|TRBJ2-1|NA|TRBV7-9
CASSSRQGEIGEQFF
TGTGCCAGCAGCTCAAGACAGGGGGAGATTGGTGAGCAGTTCTTC
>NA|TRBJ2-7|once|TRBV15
CATSREHSAYEQYF
TGTGCCACCAGCAGAGAACACAGTGCCTACGAGCAGTACTTC
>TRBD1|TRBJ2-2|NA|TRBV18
CASSPGTVGTGELFF
TGTGCCAGCTCTCCCGGGACAGTTGGCACCGGGGAGCTGTTTTTT
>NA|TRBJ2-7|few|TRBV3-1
CASSQETPTTEQYF
TGTGCCAGCAGCCAAGAGACGCCCACGACCGAGCAGTACTTC